One and the same sample provided the 7 T cell receptor beta chains below, sequenced in a study of blood T cell repertoires in COVID-19. Profiling relied on immunoSEQ multiplex PCR, and the TCRdb table lists in-frame clones only, not all of them. The table records hundreds of thousands of clones, roughly 90% of them present only once. Sequenced sample: PBMCs or T cells enriched from blood (not recorded which). Receptors were obtained from a man aged 55 to 70 who had recovered from COVID-19.

The V call is TRBV2, the J call TRBJ1-2; 7 positions match TRBD1. The CDR3 extends over 13 amino acids. The germline CDR1 and CDR2 sequences are SNHLY and FYNNEI. V was pared by 7 bases and J by 6 bases, with 8 bases of the junction left unmatched. The CDR3 is CASTWTGRDGYTF. CDR3 DNA: TGTGCCAGCACCTGGACAGGCCGTGATGGCTACACCTTC.

The chain combines TRBV4-1 with TRBJ2-7; a possible D gene is TRBD1 (5 bases). Germline assignment: CDR1 MGHRA and CDR2 YSYEKL. The CDR3 runs to 15 residues. The V end was cut by 0 bases, the J end by 3 bases, with 12 bases between. Here the CDR3 reads CASSQDGLDSYEQYF. CDR3 nucleotide sequence: TGCGCCAGCAGCCAAGATGGTCTCGACAGCTACGAGCAGTACTTC.

The chain couples TRBV18 to TRBJ1-4; TRBD1 matches 10 bases. V lost 8 bases, J lost 0 bases, and 6 bases stayed unmatched. The CDR3 has 16 amino acids. CDR1 is KGHSH, CDR2 LQKENI, per germline. CDR3 sequence reads: CASTGQGIATNEKLFF. The CDR3 region has the DNA TGTGCCAGCACGGGACAGGGGATTGCAACTAATGAAAAACTGTTTTTT.

This chain links TRBV7-9 with TRBJ2-5; D not certain. Per germline, CDR1 SEHNR and CDR2 FQNEAQ (reference sequence). CDR3 size: 14 residues. Trimming shortened V by 0 bases and J by 3 bases, and 8 bases separated the two germline ends. The DNA for the CDR3 is TGTGCCAGCAGCTTAGCAGGAGTGGAAGAGACCCAGTACTTC. It codes for CASSLAGVEETQYF.

The chain uses TRBV10-1 and TRBJ1-4; 11 nucleotides line up with TRBD1. After removal of 3 bases from V and 7 bases from J, the junction contained 7 bases not matched to a gene. The CDR3 is made up of 16 amino acids. CDR1 and CDR2 from the germline V gene are WNHNN and SYGVQD (reference sequence). DNA for the CDR3: TGCGCCAGCAGTGAAAAAGGGACAGGGGGTTTTGAAAAACTGTTTTTT. Protein sequence: CASSEKGTGGFEKLFF.

J is TRBJ1-1 and V is TRBV19; 9 nucleotides match TRBD1. V trimming: 7 bases; J trimming: 0 bases; junction bases outside the gene matches: 6. There are 15 residues in the CDR3. Germline CDR1 LNHDA, CDR2 SQIVND (reference sequence). For the CDR3, the DNA is TGTGCCAGTAACCGGGACAGGGTCATGAACACTGAAGCTTTCTTT. This codes for CASNRDRVMNTEAFF.

The chain is built from TRBV6-6 and TRBJ1-1, with TRBD1 identical over 9 bases. Trimming at V came to 10 bases and at J to 7 bases, leaving 13 bases not matched to a gene. CDR1 and CDR2 (germline): MNHNY, SVGAGI (reference sequence). The CDR3 spans 14 residues. The CDR3 nucleotides read TGTGCCACCAGGATGGGGACAGGGAAGTTTGAAGCTTTCTTT. Translation gives CATRMGTGKFEAFF.